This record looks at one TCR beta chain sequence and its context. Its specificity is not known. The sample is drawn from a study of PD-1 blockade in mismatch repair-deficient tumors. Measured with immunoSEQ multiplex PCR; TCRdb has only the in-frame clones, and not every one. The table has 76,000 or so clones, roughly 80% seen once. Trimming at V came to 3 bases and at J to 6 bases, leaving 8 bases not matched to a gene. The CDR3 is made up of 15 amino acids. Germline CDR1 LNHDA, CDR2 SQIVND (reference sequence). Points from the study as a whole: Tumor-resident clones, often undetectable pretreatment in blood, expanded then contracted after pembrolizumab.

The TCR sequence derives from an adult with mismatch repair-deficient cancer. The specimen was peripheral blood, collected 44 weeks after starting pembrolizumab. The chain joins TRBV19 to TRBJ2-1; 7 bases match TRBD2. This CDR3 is CASSIRREWSNEQFF. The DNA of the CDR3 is TGTGCCAGTAGTATCAGGCGGGAGTGGTCCAATGAGCAGTTCTTC.